The 3 T cell receptor beta chains below were found in one sample sequenced in a study of cytomegalovirus exposure and HLA in healthy donors. Amplification used 60 Vbeta primers and 13 Jbeta primers. The data were produced by immunoSEQ multiplex PCR, yet TCRdb's version contains in-frame clones alone and is incomplete. This sample carries 250,000 to 350,000 clones, roughly 80% of them seen once, and the ten largest clones take roughly 0.31%. The specimen was PBMCs. These TCRs come from a girl between 2 and 10 years old in good health and CMV-seronegative.

The gene calls are TRBV28 and TRBJ2-5; 9 bases are shared with TRBD1. The CDR3 has 14 residues. The germline CDR1 and CDR2 sequences are MDHEN and SYDVKM. Germline trimming cut 6 bases from V and 4 bases from J; bases unmatched to any gene: 6. The CDR3 nucleotides are TGTGCCAGCAGGGACAGGGGAGGCTCAGAGACCCAGTACTTC. Residues: CASRDRGGSETQYF.

This sequence joins TRBV28 and TRBJ2-1; 8 bases align to TRBD1. V lost 6 bases to trimming and J lost 4 bases; unmatched junction nucleotides: 8. This CDR3 has 15 residues. Germline V lookup: CDR1 MDHEN, CDR2 SYDVKM. CDR3 amino acids: CASRTPGQAYNEQFF. The CDR3, as DNA: TGTGCCAGCAGAACCCCGGGACAGGCATACAATGAGCAGTTCTTC. The whole variable domain, filled in from reference TRBV28 and TRBJ2-1, reads DVKVTQSSRYLVKRTGEKVFLECVQDMDHENMFWYRQDPGLGLRLIYFSYDVKMKEKGDIPEGYSVSREKKERFSLILESASTNQTSMYLCASRTPGQAYNEQFFGPGTRLTVL.

This chain links TRBV6-5 with TRBJ2-3; 7 nucleotides agree with TRBD1. Germline lookup yields CDR1 MNHEY and CDR2 SVGAGI. V trimming: 2 bases; J trimming: 1 base; junction bases outside the gene matches: 3. This CDR3 comprises 15 residues. The DNA of the CDR3 is TGTGCCAGCAGTTACGCCGACAGGGGCACAGATACGCAGTATTTT. This codes for CASSYADRGTDTQYF.